These 22 T cell receptor beta chains were sequenced from one sample in a study of blood T cell repertoires in COVID-19. Assay used: immunoSEQ multiplex PCR; TCRdb lists only in-frame clones, some missing. There are more than 15,000 clones in the sample; roughly 89% occur only once, and almost 8.5% lies in the top ten. Sequencing used peripheral blood. All receptors come from a human donor in a cohort sampled during active COVID-19. The donor label of this sample is uncertain.

The chain's CDR3 is CASNKAGGGYGYTF. CDR3 sequence (DNA): TGTGCCAGCAACAAGGCAGGGGGCGGCTATGGCTACACCTTC. The chain couples TRBV11-2 to TRBJ1-2; 8 bases agree with TRBD1. Germline CDR1 SGHAT, CDR2 FQNNGV. The junction had 8 bases not matched to a gene; V was cut back by 7 bases and J by 4 bases. The CDR3 has 14 residues. Full variable domain (remainder filled in from reference TRBV11-2 and TRBJ1-2): EAGVAQSPRYKIIEKRQSVAFWCNPISGHATLYWYQQILGQGPKLLIQFQNNGVVDDSQLPKDRFSAERLKGVDSTLKIQPAKLEDSAVYLCASNKAGGGYGYTFGSGTRLTVV.

V is TRBV9 and J is TRBJ2-5; the match to TRBD2 covers 8 bases. The CDR3 is 14 residues long. Germline trimming cut 3 bases from V and 0 bases from J; bases unmatched to any gene: 1. Germline V gene sequence: CDR1 SGDLS, CDR2 YYNGEE. The CDR3 sequence: CASSASGYQETQYF. CDR3 DNA sequence: TGTGCCAGCAGCGCTAGCGGGTACCAAGAGACCCAGTACTTC.

CDR3 DNA sequence: TGTGCCAGCAGCCCAACGTCACAGTTGAACACTGAAGCTTTCTTT. Encoded protein: CASSPTSQLNTEAFF. J is TRBJ1-1 and V is TRBV16; unclear D gene. The CDR3 loop spans 15 amino acids. Germline loops: CDR1 KGHSY, CDR2 FQNENV. V was cut by 4 bases and J by 0 bases, with 12 bases left in between. Drawing the rest from reference TRBV16 and TRBJ1-1, the complete variable domain is GEEVAQTPKHLVRGEGQKAKLYCAPIKGHSYVFWYQQVLKNEFKFLISFQNENVFDETGMPKERFSAKCLPNSPCSLEIQATKLEDSAVYFCASSPTSQLNTEAFFGQGTRLTVV.

V usage is TRBV11-2 and J usage is TRBJ2-7, with a tentative D call TRBD1 (6 bases). The CDR3 consists of 15 residues. The germline gives CDR1 SGHAT, CDR2 FQNNGV. V was shortened by 0 bases and J by 2 bases, with 11 bases between the two germline ends. The CDR3 loop reads CASSLDRQEAYEQYF. CDR3 nucleotides: TGTGCCAGCAGCTTAGATCGACAGGAGGCCTACGAGCAGTACTTC.

V is TRBV3-1 (or the pseudogene TRBV3-2) and J is TRBJ2-5; 7 positions agree with TRBD2. CDR3 length: 14 amino acids. The germline V gene has CDR1 LGHDT and CDR2 YNNKEL (reference sequence). V dropped 1 base and J dropped 2; count of bases not matched to a gene: 1. The CDR3 nucleotides are TGTGCCAGCAGCCAAGTGGGAGGGCAAGAGACCCAGTACTTC. This sequence encodes CASSQVGGQETQYF.

This sequence joins TRBV6-6 and TRBJ2-3; a weak D match, TRBD2 (5 bases). Trimming stripped 6 bases from V and 1 base from J, with 8 bases between. This CDR3 comprises 13 residues. Germline V gene sequence: CDR1 MNHNY, CDR2 SVGAGI (reference sequence). The DNA for the CDR3 is TGTGCCAGCAGAACAGCGGGCACAGATACGCAGTATTTT. Residues: CASRTAGTDTQYF.

V gene TRBV5-5 combines with J gene TRBJ1-2; TRBD1 matches at 8 bases. Germline CDR1 SGHKS, CDR2 YYEKEE (reference sequence). There are 13 residues in the CDR3. The junction had 2 bases not matched to a gene; V was cut back by 5 bases and J by 2 bases. This CDR3 reads CASRRQGNYGYTF. DNA of the CDR3: TGTGCCAGCAGGCGACAGGGGAACTATGGCTACACCTTC.

V and J are TRBV15 and TRBJ2-7; 9 bases match TRBD1. Germline CDR1 is LNHNV and CDR2 is YYDKDF (reference sequence). The CDR3 runs 15 residues. Germline trimming cut 6 bases from V and 3 bases from J; bases unmatched to any gene: 9. CDR3 nucleotide sequence: TGTGCCACCAGTCCGAGGACAGGGGCCAACTACGAGCAGTACTTC. This translates into CATSPRTGANYEQYF.

V usage is TRBV5-1 and J usage is TRBJ1-1; no clear D gene. V was shortened by 4 bases and J by 5 bases, with 18 bases between the two germline ends. CDR3 length: 15 residues. Germline CDR1 and CDR2: SGHRS and YFSETQ. For the CDR3, the DNA is TGCGCCAGCAGCCTGGCGCCAGTTCCAACAACTGAAGCTTTCTTT. Its translation: CASSLAPVPTTEAFF.

This rearrangement joins TRBV5-1 to TRBJ1-6, with 7 positions matching TRBD1. The germline gives CDR1 SGHRS, CDR2 YFSETQ. This CDR3 has 14 residues. The ends lost 7 bases at V and 6 bases at J; junction bases unmatched: 7. For the CDR3, the DNA is TGCGCCAGCCGCAGTGGGACAGCTAATTCACCCCTCCACTTT. Its protein is CASRSGTANSPLHF.

The V gene is TRBV18, the J gene TRBJ1-2, with 8 bases identical to TRBD1. The germline V gene encodes CDR1 KGHSH and CDR2 LQKENI. V shed 0 bases, J shed 7 bases, and the junction held 4 bases outside the gene matches. The CDR3 has 14 amino acids. The DNA for the CDR3 is TGTGCCAGCTCACCACCCAGCAGGGGGCCTGGCTACACCTTC. This encodes CASSPPSRGPGYTF.

J is TRBJ1-2 and V is TRBV19, with D possibly being TRBD1 (5 bases). V gave up 5 bases and J gave up 8 bases, with 18 bases separating them. Germline CDR1 is LNHDA and CDR2 is SQIVND (reference sequence). The CDR3 is 14 amino acids. CDR3 nucleotide sequence: TGTGCCAGTAGTGTCCCCCCGGCAGGGAAAGGCTACACCTTC. Its translation is CASSVPPAGKGYTF.

V and J are TRBV4-1 and TRBJ2-7; possibly TRBD2 for D (6 bases). The CDR3 consists of 15 residues. Germline V lookup: CDR1 MGHRA, CDR2 YSYEKL. Trimming pared 1 base from V and 5 bases from J, leaving 15 bases between. CDR3 residues: CASSQAGGTPHEQYF. DNA for the CDR3: TGCGCCAGCAGCCAAGCTGGCGGGACCCCTCACGAGCAGTACTTC.

V and J are TRBV5-1 and TRBJ2-7; TRBD2 aligns across 8 bases. The J segment lost 6 bases and the V segment lost 2 bases, leaving 10 bases of the junction unmatched. There are 15 residues in the CDR3. The germline V gene encodes CDR1 SGHRS and CDR2 YFSETQ. This chain's CDR3 is CASSLAAGVVGEQYF. CDR3 DNA: TGCGCCAGCAGCTTAGCAGCGGGAGTAGTAGGCGAGCAGTACTTC.

The CDR3 DNA reads as TGTGCCAGCAGCTTATCGGGTCGAGCGAACACTGAAGCTTTCTTT. Protein sequence: CASSLSGRANTEAFF. The chain recombines TRBV11-3 with TRBJ1-1; D is undetermined. Germline lookup yields CDR1 SGHNT and CDR2 YENEEA. The CDR3 consists of 15 residues. V lost 2 bases to trimming and J lost 1 base, with 11 bases between them. The full variable domain, with the rest looked up from reference TRBV11-3 and TRBJ1-1, is EAGVVQSPRYKIIEKKQPVAFWCNPISGHNTLYWYLQNLGQGPELLIRYENEEAVDDSQLPKDRFSAERLKGVDSTLKIQPAELGDSAVYLCASSLSGRANTEAFFGQGTRLTVV.

This clone was observed a few times. The chain couples TRBV6-1 to TRBJ2-7; 9 bases are shared with TRBD1. CDR1 is MNHNS, CDR2 SASEGT, per germline. After removal of 0 bases from V and 7 bases from J, the junction contained 1 base not matched to a gene. The CDR3 has 13 residues. This CDR3 is CASSEADRGEQYF. CDR3 coding DNA: TGTGCCAGCAGTGAAGCGGACAGGGGAGAGCAGTACTTC.

V is TRBV7-9 and J is TRBJ2-7; 11 bases fit TRBD1. The trim removed 4 bases at V and 4 bases at J, leaving 9 bases unmatched. CDR1 SEHNR and CDR2 FQNEAQ come from the germline V gene (reference sequence). The CDR3 sequence is 16 residues long. The CDR3 DNA sequence: TGTGCCAGCAGCTCGCCCGTCGGACAGGGGGCTTACGAGCAGTACTTC. Amino acids: CASSSPVGQGAYEQYF.

The rearrangement joins TRBV5-4 to TRBJ2-5; maybe TRBD2 (5 bases). Trimming left V 4 bases short and J 3 bases short, with 13 bases between. The length of the CDR3 is 14 residues. Germline V lookup: CDR1 SGHNT, CDR2 YYREEE (reference sequence). CDR3 bases: TGTGCCAGCAGCCTACTAGGCCGCGAAGAGACCCAGTACTTC. Its translation: CASSLLGREETQYF.

The chain employs TRBV5-1 and TRBJ2-6; D unclear. V lost 1 base and J 0 bases, leaving 5 bases between the germline ends. Germline CDR1 and CDR2: SGHRS and YFSETQ. The CDR3 totals 15 residues. The CDR3 nucleotides are TGCGCCAGCAGCTTGTGGGCCTCTGGGGCCAACGTCCTGACTTTC. Protein sequence: CASSLWASGANVLTF.

This clone was observed a handful of times. The chain uses TRBV27 and TRBJ2-7; maybe TRBD2 (6 bases). The V gene's germline CDR1 is MNHEY and CDR2 SMNVEV (reference sequence). This CDR3 region has 13 residues. V shed 2 bases and J shed 1 base, with 6 bases lying between them. The CDR3 is CASSLRESYEQYF. CDR3 coding DNA: TGTGCCAGCAGTTTACGGGAGTCCTACGAGCAGTACTTC.

The chain links TRBV9 to TRBJ2-5; 10 bases map to TRBD2. Germline V gene data show CDR1 as SGDLS and CDR2 as YYNGEE. V dropped 4 bases and J dropped 4; count of bases not matched to a gene: 7. This CDR3 region has 15 residues. The DNA for the CDR3 is TGTGCCAGCAGCCCGGGGCTAGCGGGAGTAGAGACCCAGTACTTC. Its translation: CASSPGLAGVETQYF.

This chain links TRBV27 with TRBJ2-7; 9 bases match TRBD1. Germline V gives CDR1 MNHEY, CDR2 SMNVEV (reference sequence). This CDR3 region has 13 residues. V lost 6 bases to trimming and J lost 7 bases; unmatched junction nucleotides: 7. The CDR3 DNA follows: TGTGCCAGCAGGGGACAGGGAAGGGGAGAGCAGTACTTC. This codes for CASRGQGRGEQYF.